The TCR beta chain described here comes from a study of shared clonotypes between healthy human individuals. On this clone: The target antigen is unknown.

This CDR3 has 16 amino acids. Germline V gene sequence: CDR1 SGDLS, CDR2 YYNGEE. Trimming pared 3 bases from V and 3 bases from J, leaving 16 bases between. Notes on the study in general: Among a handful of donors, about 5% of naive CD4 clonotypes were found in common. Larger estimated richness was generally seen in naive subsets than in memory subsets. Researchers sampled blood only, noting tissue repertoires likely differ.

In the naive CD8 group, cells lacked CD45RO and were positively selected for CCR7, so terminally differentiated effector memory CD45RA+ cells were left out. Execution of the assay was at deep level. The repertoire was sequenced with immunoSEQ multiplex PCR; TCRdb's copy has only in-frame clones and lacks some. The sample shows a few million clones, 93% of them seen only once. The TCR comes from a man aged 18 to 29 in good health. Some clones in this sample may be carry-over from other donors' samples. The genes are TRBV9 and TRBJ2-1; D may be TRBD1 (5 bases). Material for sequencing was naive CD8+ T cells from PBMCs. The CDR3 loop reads CASSASPQGFYNEQFF. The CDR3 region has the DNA TGTGCCAGCAGCGCATCCCCCCAGGGTTTCTACAATGAGCAGTTCTTC.